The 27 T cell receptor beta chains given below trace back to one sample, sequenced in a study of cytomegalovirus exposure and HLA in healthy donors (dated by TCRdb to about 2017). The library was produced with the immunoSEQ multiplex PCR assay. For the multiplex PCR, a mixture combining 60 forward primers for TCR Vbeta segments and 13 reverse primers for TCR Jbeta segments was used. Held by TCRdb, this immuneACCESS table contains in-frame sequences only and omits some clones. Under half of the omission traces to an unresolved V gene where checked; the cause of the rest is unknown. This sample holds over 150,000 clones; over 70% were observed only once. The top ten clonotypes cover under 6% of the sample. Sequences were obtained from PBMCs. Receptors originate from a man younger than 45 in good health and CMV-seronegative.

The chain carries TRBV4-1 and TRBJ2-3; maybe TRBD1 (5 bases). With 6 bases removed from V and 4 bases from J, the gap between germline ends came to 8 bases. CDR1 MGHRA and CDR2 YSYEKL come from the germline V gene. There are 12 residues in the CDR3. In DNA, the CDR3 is TGCGCCAGCAGTCTAGGGGCAGATACGCAGTATTTT. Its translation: CASSLGADTQYF.

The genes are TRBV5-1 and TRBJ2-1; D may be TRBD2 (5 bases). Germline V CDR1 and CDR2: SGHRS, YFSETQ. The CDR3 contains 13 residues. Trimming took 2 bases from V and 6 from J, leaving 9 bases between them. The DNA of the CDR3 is TGCGCCAGCAGCTTTCGGGGTTTCAATGAGCAGTTCTTC. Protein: CASSFRGFNEQFF.

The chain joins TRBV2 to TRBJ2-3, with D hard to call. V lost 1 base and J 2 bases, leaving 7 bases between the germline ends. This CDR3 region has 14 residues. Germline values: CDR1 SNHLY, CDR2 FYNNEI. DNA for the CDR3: TGTGCCAGCAGTGAAGTAACAGCCACAGATACGCAGTATTTT. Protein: CASSEVTATDTQYF.

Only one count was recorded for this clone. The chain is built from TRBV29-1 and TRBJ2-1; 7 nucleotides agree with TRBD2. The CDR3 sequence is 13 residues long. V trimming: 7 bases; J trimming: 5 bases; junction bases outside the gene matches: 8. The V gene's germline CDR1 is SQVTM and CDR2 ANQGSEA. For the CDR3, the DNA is TGCAGCGGAACCGGGACTACACACAATGAGCAGTTCTTC. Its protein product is CSGTGTTHNEQFF.

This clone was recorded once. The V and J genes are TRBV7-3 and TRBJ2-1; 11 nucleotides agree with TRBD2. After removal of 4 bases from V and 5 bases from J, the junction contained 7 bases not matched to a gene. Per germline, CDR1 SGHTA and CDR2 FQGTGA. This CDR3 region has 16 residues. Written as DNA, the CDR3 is TGTGCCAGCAGCTCCCTAGCGGGGGGTAACGACAATGAGCAGTTCTTC. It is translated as CASSSLAGGNDNEQFF. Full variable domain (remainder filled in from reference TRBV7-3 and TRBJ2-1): GAGVSQTPSNKVTEKGKYVELRCDPISGHTALYWYRQSLGQGPEFLIYFQGTGAADDSGLPNDRFFAVRPEGSVSTLKIQRTERGDSAVYLCASSSLAGGNDNEQFFGPGTRLTVL.

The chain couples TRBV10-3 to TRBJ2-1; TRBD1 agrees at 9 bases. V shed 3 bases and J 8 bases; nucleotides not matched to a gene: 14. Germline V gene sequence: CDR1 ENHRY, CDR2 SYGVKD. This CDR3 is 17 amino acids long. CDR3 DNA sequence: TGTGCCATCAGTGACTTCTCCGAGGACAGGGGTAGGGATGAGCAGTTCTTC. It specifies CAISDFSEDRGRDEQFF.

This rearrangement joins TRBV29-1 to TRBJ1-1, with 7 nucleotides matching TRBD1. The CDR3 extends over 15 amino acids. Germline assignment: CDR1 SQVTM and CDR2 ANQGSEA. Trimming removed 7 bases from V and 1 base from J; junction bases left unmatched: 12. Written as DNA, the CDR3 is TGCAGCGCCCCTCCGGATGGACAGGCGAACACTGAAGCTTTCTTT. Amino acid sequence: CSAPPDGQANTEAFF.

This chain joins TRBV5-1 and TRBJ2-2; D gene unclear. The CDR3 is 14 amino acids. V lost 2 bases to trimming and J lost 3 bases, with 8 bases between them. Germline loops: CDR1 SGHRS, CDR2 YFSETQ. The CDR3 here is CASSFAPYTGELFF. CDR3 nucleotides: TGCGCCAGCAGCTTCGCGCCTTACACCGGGGAGCTGTTTTTT.

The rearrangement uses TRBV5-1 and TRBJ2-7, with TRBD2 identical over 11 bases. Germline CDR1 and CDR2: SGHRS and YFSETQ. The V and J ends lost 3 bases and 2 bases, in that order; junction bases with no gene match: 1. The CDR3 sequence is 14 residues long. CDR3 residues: CASSSSGGPYEQYF. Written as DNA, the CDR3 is TGCGCCAGCAGCTCTAGCGGGGGGCCCTACGAGCAGTACTTC.

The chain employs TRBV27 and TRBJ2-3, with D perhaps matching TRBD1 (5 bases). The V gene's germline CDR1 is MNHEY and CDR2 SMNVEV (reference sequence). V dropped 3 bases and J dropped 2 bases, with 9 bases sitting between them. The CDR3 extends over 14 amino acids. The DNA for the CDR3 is TGTGCCAGCAGTTTCGACAGACTCACAGATACGCAGTATTTT. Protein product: CASSFDRLTDTQYF.

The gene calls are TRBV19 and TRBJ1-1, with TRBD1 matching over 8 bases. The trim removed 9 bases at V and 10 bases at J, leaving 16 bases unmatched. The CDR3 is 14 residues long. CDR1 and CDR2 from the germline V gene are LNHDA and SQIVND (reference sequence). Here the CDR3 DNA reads TGTGCCAGCCTTATGACAGGGGCCGGTAGGGTAGCTTTCTTT. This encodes CASLMTGAGRVAFF.

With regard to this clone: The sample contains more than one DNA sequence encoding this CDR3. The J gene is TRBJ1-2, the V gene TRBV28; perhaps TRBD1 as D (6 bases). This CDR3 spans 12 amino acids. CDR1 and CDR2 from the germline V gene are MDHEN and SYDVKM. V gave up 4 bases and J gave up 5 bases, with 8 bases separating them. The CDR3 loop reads CASSSTGYGYTF. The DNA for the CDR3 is TGTGCCAGCAGTTCGACAGGATATGGCTACACCTTC.

The CDR3 region is CASSRGPDMNTEAFF. Here the CDR3 DNA reads TGTGCCAGCAGCAGAGGGCCCGATATGAACACTGAAGCTTTCTTT. The V gene is TRBV5-4, the J gene TRBJ1-1; no clear D. The germline V gene has CDR1 SGHNT and CDR2 YYREEE (reference sequence). The V and J ends lost 4 bases and 0 bases respectively, with 13 bases between them. This CDR3 comprises 15 residues.

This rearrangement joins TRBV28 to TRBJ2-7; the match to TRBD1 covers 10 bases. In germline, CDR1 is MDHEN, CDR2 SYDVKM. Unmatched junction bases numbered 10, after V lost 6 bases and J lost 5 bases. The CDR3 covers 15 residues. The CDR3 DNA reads TGTGCCAGCAGCTTCGAAGGACAGGGGGAGAACGAGCAGTACTTC. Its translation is CASSFEGQGENEQYF.

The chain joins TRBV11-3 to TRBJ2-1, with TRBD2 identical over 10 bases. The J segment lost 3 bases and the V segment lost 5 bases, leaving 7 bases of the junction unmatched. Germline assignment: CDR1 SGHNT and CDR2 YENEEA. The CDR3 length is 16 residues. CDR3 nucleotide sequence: TGTGCCAGCAGCCCCACCGGGACTAGCGTCTACAATGAGCAGTTCTTC. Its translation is CASSPTGTSVYNEQFF.

Written as DNA, the CDR3 is TGTGCCAGCAGCTTAGCGGCTCAAGAGACCCAGTACTTC. This encodes CASSLAAQETQYF. The chain carries TRBV6-5 and TRBJ2-5; possibly TRBD2 for D (6 bases). Trimming took 6 bases from V and 2 from J, leaving 10 bases between them. CDR1 is MNHEY and CDR2 is SVGAGI in the germline V gene. The CDR3 consists of 13 residues.

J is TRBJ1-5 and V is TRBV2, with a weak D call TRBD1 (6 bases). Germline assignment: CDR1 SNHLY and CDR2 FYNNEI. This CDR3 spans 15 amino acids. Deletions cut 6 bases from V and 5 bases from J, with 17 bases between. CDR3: CASRAPRDTDQPQHF. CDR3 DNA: TGTGCCAGCAGGGCACCCCGGGACACCGATCAGCCCCAGCATTTT.

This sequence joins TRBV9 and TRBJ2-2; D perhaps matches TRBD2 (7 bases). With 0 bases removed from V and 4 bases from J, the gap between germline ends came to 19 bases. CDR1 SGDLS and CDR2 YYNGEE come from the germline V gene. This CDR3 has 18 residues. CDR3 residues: CASSVGELGGGFTGELFF. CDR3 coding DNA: TGTGCCAGCAGCGTAGGGGAGCTAGGCGGGGGCTTCACCGGGGAGCTGTTTTTT.

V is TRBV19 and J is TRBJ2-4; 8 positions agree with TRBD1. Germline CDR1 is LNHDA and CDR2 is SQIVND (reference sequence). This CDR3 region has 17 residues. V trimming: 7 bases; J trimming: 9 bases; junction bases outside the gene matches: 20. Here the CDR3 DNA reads TGTGCCAGTACGGCAATCGGACAGGGCCCTCACGGCGGCATTCAGTACTTC. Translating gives CASTAIGQGPHGGIQYF.

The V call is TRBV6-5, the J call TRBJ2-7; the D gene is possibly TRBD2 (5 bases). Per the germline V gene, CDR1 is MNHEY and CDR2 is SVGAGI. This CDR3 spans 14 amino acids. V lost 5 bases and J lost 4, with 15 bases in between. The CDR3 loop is CASSPDYLGYEQYF. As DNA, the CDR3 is TGTGCCAGCAGTCCAGACTACCTCGGGTACGAGCAGTACTTC.

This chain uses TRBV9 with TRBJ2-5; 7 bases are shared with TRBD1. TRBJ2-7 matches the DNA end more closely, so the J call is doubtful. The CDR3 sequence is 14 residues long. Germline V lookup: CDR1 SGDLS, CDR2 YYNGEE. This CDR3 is CASSVGTDSYEQYF. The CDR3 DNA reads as TGTGCCAGCAGCGTGGGGACAGACTCCTACGAGCAGTACTTC.

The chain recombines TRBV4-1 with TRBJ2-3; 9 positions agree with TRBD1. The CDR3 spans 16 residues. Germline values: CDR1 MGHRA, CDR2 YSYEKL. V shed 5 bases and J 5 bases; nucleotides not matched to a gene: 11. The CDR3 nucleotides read TGCGCCAGCAGCTCACCCAGGACAGGGGTGGAAGATACGCAGTATTTT. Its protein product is CASSSPRTGVEDTQYF.

The CDR3, as DNA: TGCGCCAGCAGTTCTCGTAGCGGGAGTAACACCGGGGAGCTGTTTTTT. Its translation is CASSSRSGSNTGELFF. The chain links TRBV10-2 to TRBJ2-2; 9 bases match TRBD2. With 5 bases clipped from V and 2 bases from J, the junction kept 6 bases outside the gene matches. Germline values: CDR1 WSHSY, CDR2 SAAADI. The CDR3 totals 16 residues.

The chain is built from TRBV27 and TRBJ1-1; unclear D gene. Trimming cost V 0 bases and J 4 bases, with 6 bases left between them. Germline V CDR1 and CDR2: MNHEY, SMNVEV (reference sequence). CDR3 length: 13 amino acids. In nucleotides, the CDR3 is TGTGCCAGCAGTTTATCCGGACTCACTGAAGCTTTCTTT. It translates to CASSLSGLTEAFF.

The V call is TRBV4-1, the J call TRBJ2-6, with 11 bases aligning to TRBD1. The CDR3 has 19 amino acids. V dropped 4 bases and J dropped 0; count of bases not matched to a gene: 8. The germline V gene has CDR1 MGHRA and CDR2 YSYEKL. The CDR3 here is CASSLSPGTGGSGANVLTF. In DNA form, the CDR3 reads TGCGCCAGCAGCCTTTCACCCGGGACAGGGGGCTCTGGGGCCAACGTCCTGACTTTC.

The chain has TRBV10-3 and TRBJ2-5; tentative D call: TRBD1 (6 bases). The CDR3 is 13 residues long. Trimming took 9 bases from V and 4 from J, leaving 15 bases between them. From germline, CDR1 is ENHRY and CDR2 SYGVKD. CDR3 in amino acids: CAIRPGERETQYF. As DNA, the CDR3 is TGTGCCATAAGGCCAGGGGAGCGAGAGACCCAGTACTTC.

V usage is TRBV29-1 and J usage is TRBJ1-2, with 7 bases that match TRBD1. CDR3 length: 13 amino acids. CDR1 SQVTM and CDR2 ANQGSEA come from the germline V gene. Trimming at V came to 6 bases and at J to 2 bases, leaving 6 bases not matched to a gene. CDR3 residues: CSVQQGRNYGYTF. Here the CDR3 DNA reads TGCAGCGTCCAACAGGGGAGGAACTATGGCTACACCTTC.